This TCR beta chain was recovered during a study of cytomegalovirus exposure and HLA in healthy donors. The V and J ends lost 4 bases and 2 bases respectively, with 15 bases between them. From germline, CDR1 is MNHEY and CDR2 SVGAGI. There are 16 residues in the CDR3. Among the 120 subjects of the validation cohort, separate from the approximately 700-subject first cohort, were the donors. The protocol was immunoSEQ multiplex PCR, while the TCRdb copy is restricted to in-frame clones and leaves out a portion. The repertoire includes roughly 330,000 clones, 75% to 90% of them detected once, and about 1.2% sits in the top ten.

The receptor was derived from a woman aged 30 to 39 in good health and CMV-seropositive. The sample comprised PBMCs. This rearrangement joins TRBV6-5 to TRBJ2-1, with D possibly being TRBD1 or TRBD2 (5 bases each). For the CDR3, the DNA is TGTGCCAGCAGTTTGAGTCCGGGGCCCCCCTACAATGAGCAGTTCTTC. It yields the protein CASSLSPGPPYNEQFF.